This T cell receptor beta chain was recorded in a study of PD-1 blockade in classical Hodgkin lymphoma. Study-wide results and limits: Factors driving the repertoire differences, possibly disease activity or prior therapy, remain undefined. Newly diagnosed patients reportedly had lower baseline TCR diversity than healthy donors.

Time point specified: cycle 4 day 1 (C4D1), after less than 7 weeks of nivolumab. Brentuximab vedotin exposure varied, and every patient relapsed after autologous stem cell transplantation. Germline CDR1 reads LNHDA; CDR2 reads SQIVND (reference sequence). Trimming removed 2 bases from V and 9 bases from J; junction bases left unmatched: 6. The CDR3 extends over 13 amino acids. The protocol was immunoSEQ multiplex PCR, while the TCRdb copy is restricted to in-frame clones and leaves out a portion. The top ten hold around 25% of the sample, which has 21,000 or so clones, around nine tenths seen once. A word on this clone: Its antigen is unknown.

The genes are TRBV19 and TRBJ2-7, with TRBD1 identical over 8 bases. The starting material was peripheral blood mononuclear cells (PBMCs), obtained before the fourth cycle of nivolumab. The clonotype originates from a human donor with classical Hodgkin lymphoma. The CDR3 DNA reads as TGTGCCAGTAGTATAACGGGACAGGAAAGGCAGTACTTC. Its protein is CASSITGQERQYF.